These 28 T cell receptor beta chains originate from one sample sequenced in a study of OX40 agonist ivuxolimab in advanced cancers. Sequencing used immunoSEQ multiplex PCR; TCRdb keeps in-frame clones, though not all of them. Of fewer than 100,000 clones listed, around 86% were seen once; the top ten hold about 2%. Specimen: CD4+ or CD8+ T cells sorted from blood, collected in a trial of the OX40 agonist ivuxolimab. The receptors stem from an adult with an advanced solid tumor such as melanoma, head and neck, liver or kidney cancer.

The genes are TRBV7-3 and TRBJ1-1; 7 bases agree with TRBD1. The J segment lost 5 bases and the V segment lost 1 base, leaving 7 bases of the junction unmatched. Germline V gene sequence: CDR1 SGHTA, CDR2 FQGTGA. The CDR3 has 15 amino acids. In DNA, the CDR3 is TGTGCCAGCAGCTTAAATACTAACAGGGGAACTGAAGCTTTCTTT. The encoded protein is CASSLNTNRGTEAFF.

V gene TRBV28 combines with J gene TRBJ1-2; 10 bases are shared with TRBD1. CDR1 MDHEN and CDR2 SYDVKM come from the germline V gene. The V and J ends lost 6 bases and 0 bases, in that order; junction bases with no gene match: 13. This CDR3 spans 18 amino acids. CDR3 bases: TGTGCCAGCAGCAGGGACAGGGGTTTTATAAGAGCTAACTATGGCTACACCTTC. Translated: CASSRDRGFIRANYGYTF.

Regarding this clone: At one end the junction does not follow the germline gene, possibly because of a read error. The chain has TRBV7-7 and TRBJ2-1; a possible D gene is TRBD1 (6 bases). There are 13 residues in the CDR3. Germline V gene sequence: CDR1 SSHAT, CDR2 FNYEAQ (reference sequence). CDR3 nucleotide sequence: TGTGCTAGCAGCTTAGCCAACGACAGGGAGCAGTTCTTC. Encoded protein: CASSLANDREQFF.

The chain joins TRBV6-5 to TRBJ2-1, with a tentative D call TRBD1 (6 bases). V was trimmed by 5 bases and J by 4 bases, leaving 12 bases between them. Looked up from germline, CDR1 is MNHEY and CDR2 is SVGAGI. The CDR3 loop spans 14 amino acids. The CDR3 region is CASSPVGGYNEQFF. The CDR3 DNA reads TGTGCCAGCAGTCCGGTAGGGGGATACAATGAGCAGTTCTTC.

The chain couples TRBV10-3 to TRBJ2-5; the match to TRBD2 covers 10 bases. Germline CDR1 reads ENHRY; CDR2 reads SYGVKD. Trimming at V came to 3 bases and at J to 3 bases, leaving 4 bases not matched to a gene. The CDR3 runs to 15 residues. Here the CDR3 reads CAISDGLAGEETQYF. The CDR3 DNA reads as TGTGCCATCAGTGATGGGCTAGCGGGGGAAGAGACCCAGTACTTC.

The chain links TRBV7-9 to TRBJ1-1; D is uncertain. Germline loops: CDR1 SEHNR, CDR2 FQNEAQ (reference sequence). This CDR3 has 12 residues. The germline V and J ends were trimmed by 3 bases and 8 bases, with 10 bases remaining between them. The CDR3 protein is CASSFGSEEAFF. CDR3 bases: TGTGCCAGCAGCTTTGGCTCGGAAGAAGCTTTCTTT.

This chain links TRBV29-1 with TRBJ2-5, with D perhaps matching TRBD1 or TRBD2 (5 bases each). The CDR3 sequence is 14 residues long. The V end was cut by 6 bases, the J end by 2 bases, with 16 bases between. Germline lookup yields CDR1 SQVTM and CDR2 ANQGSEA. The CDR3 loop reads CSVVRDGGQETQYF. CDR3 nucleotides: TGCAGCGTAGTCCGGGACGGAGGACAAGAGACCCAGTACTTC.

The CDR3 sequence: CAWSQTSGGYQETQYF. CDR3 DNA: TGTGCCTGGAGTCAGACTAGCGGGGGGTACCAAGAGACCCAGTACTTC. The V call is TRBV30, the J call TRBJ2-5; 13 bases align to TRBD2. Germline V gene lookup returns CDR1 GTSNPN and CDR2 SVGIG (reference sequence). V was clipped by 2 bases and J by 0 bases; unmatched bases: 3. This CDR3 contains 16 residues.

CDR3 amino acids: CASSIARVGANVLTF. As DNA, the CDR3 is TGTGCCAGTAGTATAGCCAGGGTGGGGGCCAACGTCCTGACTTTC. The rearrangement joins TRBV19 to TRBJ2-6, with D possibly TRBD1 on 5 matching bases. CDR3 length: 15 amino acids. CDR1 is LNHDA and CDR2 is SQIVND in the germline V gene (reference sequence). Trimming took 1 base from V and 4 from J, leaving 8 bases between them.

This clone was picked up a small number of times. J is TRBJ2-4 and V is TRBV28; D possibly uses TRBD1 or TRBD2 (5 bases each). Trimming left V 6 bases short and J 7 bases short, with 19 bases between. CDR3 length: 15 amino acids. Germline CDR1 and CDR2: MDHEN and SYDVKM. The CDR3 DNA sequence: TGTGCCAGCAGGCTACTCGGACACCCGGGGAACATTCAGTACTTC. This codes for CASRLLGHPGNIQYF.

The genes are TRBV19 and TRBJ1-4, with 7 bases identical to TRBD1. V was pared by 10 bases and J by 7 bases, with 9 bases of the junction left unmatched. Per the germline V gene, CDR1 is LNHDA and CDR2 is SQIVND (reference sequence). The CDR3 loop spans 13 amino acids. The CDR3 coding sequence is TGTGCCACCTCCGGGACAGTACGTGAAAAACTGTTTTTT. Its translation: CATSGTVREKLFF.

This chain connects TRBV11-2 to TRBJ2-3, with D unclear. Germline CDR1 and CDR2: SGHAT and FQNNGV. The CDR3 sequence is 14 residues long. Deletions cut 5 bases from V and 4 bases from J, with 13 bases between. CDR3 loop: CASSLDRQSDTQYF. The CDR3 region has the DNA TGTGCCAGCAGCCTCGATCGGCAATCAGATACGCAGTATTTT. Supplemented by reference TRBV11-2 and TRBJ2-3, the full variable domain reads EAGVAQSPRYKIIEKRQSVAFWCNPISGHATLYWYQQILGQGPKLLIQFQNNGVVDDSQLPKDRFSAERLKGVDSTLKIQPAKLEDSAVYLCASSLDRQSDTQYFGPGTRLTVL.

This sequence joins TRBV28 and TRBJ1-1, with D tentatively TRBD1 (5 bases). Per germline, CDR1 MDHEN and CDR2 SYDVKM. This CDR3 has 14 residues. Trimming shortened V by 2 bases and J by 2 bases, and 9 bases separated the two germline ends. CDR3 residues: CASSLTGANTEAFF. The CDR3 bases are TGTGCCAGCAGTTTAACAGGTGCTAACACTGAAGCTTTCTTT.

This chain joins TRBV28 and TRBJ2-5; D possibly corresponds to TRBD2 (6 bases). Germline V gives CDR1 MDHEN, CDR2 SYDVKM. The CDR3 runs 14 residues. Trimming left V 2 bases short and J 2 bases short, with 9 bases between. The CDR3 region has the DNA TGTGCCAGCAGTTTAGGAGGGGTTCAAGAGACCCAGTACTTC. It translates to CASSLGGVQETQYF.

This chain links TRBV15 with TRBJ1-1; 9 nucleotides agree with TRBD1. Germline trimming cut 3 bases from V and 3 bases from J; bases unmatched to any gene: 5. This CDR3 has 15 residues. The germline V gene encodes CDR1 LNHNV and CDR2 YYDKDF (reference sequence). The CDR3 DNA follows: TGTGCCACCAGCAGGACAGGGGGAGGGTACACTGAAGCTTTCTTT. Translating it yields CATSRTGGGYTEAFF.

V gene TRBV19 combines with J gene TRBJ2-5; 7 nucleotides align to TRBD2. This CDR3 region has 13 residues. Germline V gene data show CDR1 as LNHDA and CDR2 as SQIVND (reference sequence). V was clipped by 4 bases and J by 1 base; unmatched bases: 0. The CDR3 loop reads CASSRLAQETQYF. As DNA, the CDR3 is TGTGCCAGTAGTAGACTAGCCCAAGAGACCCAGTACTTC.

V and J are TRBV5-1 and TRBJ2-7; 7 bases map to TRBD1. The CDR3 is made up of 14 amino acids. Germline CDR1 is SGHRS and CDR2 is YFSETQ. V gave up 3 bases and J gave up 0 bases; unmatched junction bases: 3. CDR3 DNA: TGCGCCAGCAGCTCCTGGGACAGCTCCTACGAGCAGTACTTC. Translating gives CASSSWDSSYEQYF.

The table lists this clone with a count of one. V gene TRBV7-2 combines with J gene TRBJ1-2; perhaps TRBD1 as D (6 bases). Trimming pared 5 bases from V and 4 bases from J, leaving 11 bases between. Germline values: CDR1 SGHTA, CDR2 FQGNSA. CDR3 size: 13 residues. For the CDR3, the DNA is TGTGCCAGCAGCCCCCGGGACATCTATGGCTACACCTTC. Translating gives CASSPRDIYGYTF.

This clone was counted between two and nine times. V gene TRBV28 combines with J gene TRBJ1-2; no clear D. Trimming pared 5 bases from V and 4 bases from J, leaving 5 bases between. From germline, CDR1 is MDHEN and CDR2 SYDVKM. The CDR3 sequence is 11 residues long. The CDR3 is CASSTSYGYTF. CDR3 DNA sequence: TGTGCCAGCAGTACTTCCTATGGCTACACCTTC.

The chain employs TRBV28 and TRBJ1-6; D call uncertain. Trimming removed 7 bases at V and 14 bases at J, with 12 bases between. The germline gives CDR1 MDHEN, CDR2 SYDVKM. The CDR3 spans 11 residues. CDR3 nucleotides: TGTGCCAGCAAGTGGACCGGGGCCCTCCACTTT. This gives the protein CASKWTGALHF.

The rearrangement uses TRBV18 and TRBJ1-5, with no clear D. Germline values: CDR1 KGHSH, CDR2 LQKENI. Trimming stripped 2 bases from V and 5 bases from J, with 10 bases between. CDR3 length: 14 residues. CDR3 loop: CASSPSGSDQPQHF. The CDR3, as DNA: TGTGCCAGCTCACCATCCGGGTCCGATCAGCCCCAGCATTTT.

This clone was seen just once. This chain joins TRBV12-5 and TRBJ2-2, with D perhaps matching TRBD1 (6 bases). CDR1 is LGHNT and CDR2 is FRNRAP in the germline V gene. V lost 8 bases to trimming and J lost 3 bases, with 22 bases between them. This CDR3 contains 17 residues. CDR3 nucleotide sequence: TGTGCTAGTCTTGGACAGCGTACGGTGGCGTACACCGGGGAGCTGTTTTTT. Amino acid sequence: CASLGQRTVAYTGELFF.

The rearrangement uses TRBV29-1 and TRBJ1-2, with TRBD1 matching over 7 bases. Germline CDR1 reads SQVTM; CDR2 reads ANQGSEA. With V trimmed by 6 bases and J by 12 bases, 10 bases remained unmatched. This CDR3 is built from 11 residues. The CDR3 region is CSVAGEGAHTF. The CDR3 nucleotides are TGCAGCGTGGCAGGGGAGGGGGCCCACACCTTC.

The chain carries TRBV30 and TRBJ2-7; possibly TRBD2 for D (6 bases). V lost 3 bases to trimming and J lost 3 bases, with 12 bases between them. From germline, CDR1 is GTSNPN and CDR2 SVGIG (reference sequence). There are 13 residues in the CDR3. The CDR3 reads CAWRRGAGYEQYF. The CDR3, as DNA: TGTGCCTGGAGACGCGGAGCGGGCTACGAGCAGTACTTC.

V usage is TRBV6-1 and J usage is TRBJ1-5, with no clear D. CDR1 and CDR2 from the germline V gene are MNHNS and SASEGT. Trimming pared 1 base from V and 8 bases from J, leaving 18 bases between. This CDR3 spans 16 amino acids. The CDR3 loop reads CASSEEIIPGLKPQHF. The CDR3, as DNA: TGTGCCAGCAGTGAAGAGATCATTCCGGGGTTGAAGCCCCAGCATTTT.

V usage is TRBV4-2 and J usage is TRBJ1-5; D perhaps matches TRBD1 (6 bases). The germline gives CDR1 LGHNA, CDR2 YNFKEQ. There are 15 residues in the CDR3. The germline V and J ends were trimmed by 0 bases and 6 bases, with 12 bases remaining between them. The CDR3 spells CASSQEGGRGQPQHF. The DNA for the CDR3 is TGTGCCAGCAGCCAAGAGGGGGGGCGGGGTCAGCCCCAGCATTTT.

This sequence joins TRBV19 and TRBJ2-6, with D unresolved. Germline V lookup: CDR1 LNHDA, CDR2 SQIVND (reference sequence). V gave up 10 bases and J gave up 0 bases, with 7 bases separating them. This CDR3 contains 13 residues. DNA of the CDR3: TGTGCCACCTCAGCCTCTGGGGCCAACGTCCTGACTTTC. Translation: CATSASGANVLTF. Full variable domain (missing parts from reference TRBV19 and TRBJ2-6): DGGITQSPKYLFRKEGQNVTLSCEQNLNHDAMYWYRQDPGQGLRLIYYSQIVNDFQKGDIAEGYSVSREKKESFPLTVTSAQKNPTAFYLCATSASGANVLTFGAGSRLTVL.

The chain employs TRBV7-9 and TRBJ1-1; 10 bases are a match to TRBD1. Germline values: CDR1 SEHNR, CDR2 FQNEAQ (reference sequence). V dropped 5 bases and J dropped 5; count of bases not matched to a gene: 2. The CDR3 sequence is 13 residues long. The CDR3 here is CASSRTGGTEAFF. The CDR3 DNA reads as TGTGCCAGCAGCCGGACAGGGGGGACTGAAGCTTTCTTT.